This T cell receptor beta chain was recorded in a study of blood T cell repertoires in COVID-19. For the study at large: Whether acute or convalescent, the COVID-19 samples came from the United States, Italy and Spain. Sources were T cells, B-cell-depleted T cells, or PBMCs; the material itself was cDNA or gDNA.

Study processing details: The assay estimated nucleated cells by amplifying reference gene primers. Some clones are missing from TCRdb's copy, which holds only in-frame ones; the method was immunoSEQ multiplex PCR. That table supplies the V and J calls and clone size; D and trimming were determined from the DNA. The sample has about 79,000 clones, around 90% seen once. This CDR3 region has 17 residues. V lost 3 bases and J lost 7; bases outside the gene matches: 10. Germline lookup yields CDR1 KGHSH and CDR2 LQKENI. The sequenced material came from peripheral blood. The J gene is TRBJ2-1, the V gene TRBV18, with TRBD2 matching 12 bases. The source is a man over 45 with active COVID-19. The CDR3 nucleotides read TGTGCCAGCTCACCTCCGGGACTAGCGGGTTCCCAGAATGAGCAGTTCTTC. Translation: CASSPPGLAGSQNEQFF.